A selection of T cell receptor beta chains follows, all from one sample in a study of T cells in Graves' hyperthyroidism and ophthalmopathy. TCRdb itself ran the multiplex PCR reads through MiXCR, one entry per CDR3 protein. Found here are roughly 300,000 distinct CDR3 sequences, around 23% of them singletons; the top ten hold over 45%. Sequenced input: blood. Receptors were obtained from a woman aged 45-65 years with Graves' hyperthyroidism. The CDR3 runs from the conserved cysteine through the conserved F or W. D genes are given only for firm matches. The size entry is marked missing in some rows and otherwise reads once, few, many or a size class.

TRBJ1-2 | few | TRBV10-3 | - | TGTGCCATCAGCCTCGGGGGGATTAACTATGGCTACACCTTC | CAISLGGINYGYTF
TRBJ2-3 | - | TRBV4-1 | - | TGCGCCAGCAGCCAACCCTGGACAGTTAGCACAGATACGCAGTATTTT | CASSQPWTVSTDTQYF
TRBJ2-3 | many | TRBV5-1 | TRBD1 | TGCGCCAGCAGCCCCGACAGGGGCACAGATACGCAGTATTTT | CASSPDRGTDTQYF
TRBJ1-3 | many | TRBV30 | - | TGTGCCTGGACCCTAGGAGGAAACACCATATATTTT | CAWTLGGNTIYF
TRBJ2-7 | - | TRBV4-1 | - | TGCGCCAGCAGCCAAGCAACAGCCTCCTACGAGCAGTACTTC | CASSQATASYEQYF
TRBJ1-2 | few | TRBV9 | - | TGTGCCAGCAGCGTCGCCCCGGGGGACTCAGCTAACTATGGCTACACCTTC | CASSVAPGDSANYGYTF
TRBJ2-1 | many | TRBV11-1 | - | TGTGCCAGCAGCTTAGGTCGAAACAATGAGCAGTTCTTC | CASSLGRNNEQFF
TRBJ1-5 | - | TRBV20-1 | - | TGCAGTGCTAACGTTCGACGGTTCGGGGCCCAGCATTTT | CSANVRRFGAQHF
TRBJ2-7 | - | TRBV11-2 | TRBD1 | TGTGCCAGCAGCCCCGGACAGGGCCCTTTCTACGAGCAGTACTTC | CASSPGQGPFYEQYF
TRBJ1-1 | - | TRBV2 | - | TGTGCCAGCAGTTTCCCAAGACAGCTCACTGAAGCTTTCTTT | CASSFPRQLTEAFF
TRBJ2-1 | many | TRBV10-3 | - | TGTGCCATCAGTGACAGGGCAGGGACCTACAATGAGCAGTTCTTC | CAISDRAGTYNEQFF
TRBJ1-4 | many | TRBV28 | TRBD1 | TGTGCCAGCAAGGACAGGGGGCGGGGATTAAATGAAAAACTGTTTTTT | CASKDRGRGLNEKLFF
TRBJ2-1 | many | TRBV3-1 | TRBD2 | TGTGCCAGCAGCCAATTCCACGAGGGACTAGGGTTGGATGAGCAGTTCTTC | CASSQFHEGLGLDEQFF
TRBJ2-1 | - | TRBV5-1 | TRBD1 | TGCGCCAGCAGTGCCAAACCGGGACAGGCCTACAATGAGCAGTTCTTC | CASSAKPGQAYNEQFF
TRBJ1-1 | many | TRBV3-1 | - | TGTGCCAGCAGCCAAGAAACAAGGATGAACACTGAAGCTTTCTTT | CASSQETRMNTEAFF
TRBJ2-7 | - | TRBV28 | - | TGTGCCAGCAAGGAGGCCCCCTCCTACTACGAGCAGTACTTC | CASKEAPSYYEQYF
TRBJ1-4 | - | TRBV4-2 | TRBD1 | TGTGCCAGCAGCCCCCAGGGGGGGGAAACTAATGAAAAACTGTTTTTT | CASSPQGGETNEKLFF
TRBJ1-1 | many | TRBV5-1 | - | TGCGCCAGCAGCTTGGACAGGAATGAAGCTTTCTTT | CASSLDRNEAFF
TRBJ2-1 | - | TRBV28 | - | TGTGCCAGCAGTTCTCATCACTCAGGGACACATCCTAAGAACCTGAATGAGCAGTTCTTC | CASSSHHSGTHPKNLNEQFF
TRBJ2-1 | many | TRBV20-1 | - | TGCAGTGCTAGAGTCCAGGGGGGCTACAATGAGCAGTTCTTC | CSARVQGGYNEQFF
TRBJ2-3 | many | TRBV11-3 | - | TGTGCCAGCAGGGAAAGCACAGATACGCAGTATTTT | CASRESTDTQYF
TRBJ1-4 | many | TRBV2 | - | TGTGCCAGCAGTGTAGAGGAAAAACTGTTTTTT | CASSVEEKLFF
TRBJ2-7 | - | TRBV20-1 | TRBD1 | TGCAGTGCTGAGACAGGGGACCCTCCCCACGAGCAGTACTTC | CSAETGDPPHEQYF
TRBJ2-2 | many | TRBV12-3/TRBV12-4 | - | TGTGCCAGCAGTTCCTACAAGGGGTCCGGGGAGCTGTTTTTT | CASSSYKGSGELFF
TRBJ2-3 | many | TRBV7-3 | - | TGTGCCAGCAGGATGAATACGCAGTATTTT | CASRMNTQYF
TRBJ2-3 | few | TRBV6-1 | - | TGTGCCAGCATGAACTCGGTGAGCACAGATACGCAGTATTTT | CASMNSVSTDTQYF
TRBJ1-4 | many | TRBV18 | - | TGTGCCAGCTCACCAGAGAAAGGGAATGAAAAACTGTTTTTT | CASSPEKGNEKLFF
TRBJ2-1 | few | TRBV7-9 | - | TGTGCCAGCAGCTTAGTGGCAAACTCCTACAATGAGCAGTTCTTC | CASSLVANSYNEQFF
TRBJ2-2 | few | TRBV4-1 | TRBD1 | TGCGCCAGCAGCCAAAGGGACAGGGGGCTTGACGGGGAGCTGTTTTTT | CASSQRDRGLDGELFF
TRBJ1-1 | few | TRBV3-1 | TRBD1 | TGTGCCAGCAGCCGAGGGACAGCTAGTAACACTGAAGCTTTCTTT | CASSRGTASNTEAFF
TRBJ2-3 | - | TRBV29-1 | - | TGCAGCGCCGAGAGACAGAACACAGATACGCAGTATTTT | CSAERQNTDTQYF
TRBJ2-7 | many | TRBV12-3/TRBV12-4 | TRBD1 | TGTGCCAGCAGCCCTCCCCACAGGGGGCTAAGCGAGCAGTACTTC | CASSPPHRGLSEQYF
TRBJ2-7 | many | TRBV7-2 | - | TGTGCCAGCAGCACCGGGCCCCACGAGCAGTACTTC | CASSTGPHEQYF
TRBJ2-4 | many | TRBV27 | TRBD2 | TGTGCCAGCAGTTTAAGGGTAGCGGCACCCGGGGGGATTCAGTACTTC | CASSLRVAAPGGIQYF
TRBJ2-1 | many | TRBV24-1 | - | TGTGCCACCAGTGATCGTTCGCGAGGGCCCGACAATGAGCAGTTCTTC | CATSDRSRGPDNEQFF